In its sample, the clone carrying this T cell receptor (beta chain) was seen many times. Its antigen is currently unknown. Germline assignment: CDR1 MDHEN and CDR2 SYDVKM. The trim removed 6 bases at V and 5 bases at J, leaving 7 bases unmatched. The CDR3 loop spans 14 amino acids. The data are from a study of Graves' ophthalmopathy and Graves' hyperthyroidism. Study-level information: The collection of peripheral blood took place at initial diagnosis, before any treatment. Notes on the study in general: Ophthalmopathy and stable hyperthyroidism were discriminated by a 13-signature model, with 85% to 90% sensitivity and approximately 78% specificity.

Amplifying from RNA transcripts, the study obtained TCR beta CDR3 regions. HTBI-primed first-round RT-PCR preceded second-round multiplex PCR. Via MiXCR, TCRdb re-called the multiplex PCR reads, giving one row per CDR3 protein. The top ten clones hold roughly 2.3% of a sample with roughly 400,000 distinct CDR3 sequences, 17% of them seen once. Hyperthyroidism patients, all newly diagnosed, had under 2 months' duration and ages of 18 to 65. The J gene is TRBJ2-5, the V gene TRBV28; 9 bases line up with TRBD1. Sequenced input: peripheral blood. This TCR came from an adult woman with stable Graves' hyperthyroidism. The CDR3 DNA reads TGTGCCAGCAGGTCGACAGGGGGTGGGGAGACCCAGTACTTC. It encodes CASRSTGGGETQYF. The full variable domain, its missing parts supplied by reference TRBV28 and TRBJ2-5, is DVKVTQSSRYLVKRTGEKVFLECVQDMDHENMFWYRQDPGLGLRLIYFSYDVKMKEKGDIPEGYSVSREKKERFSLILESASTNQTSMYLCASRSTGGGETQYFGPGTRLLVL.